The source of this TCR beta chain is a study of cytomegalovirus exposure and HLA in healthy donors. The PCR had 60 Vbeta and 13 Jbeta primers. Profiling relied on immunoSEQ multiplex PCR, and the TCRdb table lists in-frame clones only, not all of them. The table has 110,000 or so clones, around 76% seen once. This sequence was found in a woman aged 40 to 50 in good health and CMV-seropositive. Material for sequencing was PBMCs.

The CDR3 is CASSPLDRFRGYTF. In DNA, the CDR3 is TGTGCCAGCAGCCCGCTAGACAGGTTTCGCGGCTACACCTTC. The chain joins TRBV5-4 to TRBJ1-2; weak D call: TRBD1 (6 bases). V was clipped by 4 bases and J by 8 bases, with 18 bases between them. This CDR3 has 14 residues. The germline gives CDR1 SGHNT, CDR2 YYREEE (reference sequence).